The 7 T cell receptor beta chains below come from one sample, sequenced in a study of blood T cell repertoires in COVID-19. TCRdb keeps only in-frame clones here, not all; method: immunoSEQ multiplex PCR. The sample comprises about 230,000 clones, roughly 84% of which are singletons, and around 2.4% rests with the top ten. The sequenced material came from peripheral blood. The receptors were sampled from a man aged 40-50 years who had recovered from COVID-19.

The genes are TRBV6-2 or TRBV6-3 and TRBJ2-2, with D perhaps TRBD2 (5 bases). Germline lookup yields CDR1 MNHEY and CDR2 SVGEGT. V dropped 0 bases and J dropped 6 bases, with 20 bases sitting between them. This CDR3 comprises 18 residues. The CDR3 loop reads CASSYSVKLTTPPGELFF. The CDR3 nucleotides are TGTGCCAGCAGTTACTCGGTTAAACTGACTACCCCACCCGGGGAGCTGTTTTTT.

The chain combines TRBV19 with TRBJ1-1, with D perhaps matching TRBD1 (5 bases). Trimming took off 7 bases at V and 1 base at J, with 7 bases between the two ends. From germline, CDR1 is LNHDA and CDR2 SQIVND (reference sequence). This CDR3 spans 12 amino acids. CDR3 residues: CASNTGNTEAFF. The DNA for the CDR3 is TGTGCCAGTAACACAGGGAACACTGAAGCTTTCTTT. Combining the CDR3 with reference TRBV19 and TRBJ1-1 gives the whole variable domain DGGITQSPKYLFRKEGQNVTLSCEQNLNHDAMYWYRQDPGQGLRLIYYSQIVNDFQKGDIAEGYSVSREKKESFPLTVTSAQKNPTAFYLCASNTGNTEAFFGQGTRLTVV.

The genes are TRBV19 and TRBJ2-3; D might be TRBD1 (7 bases). Germline values: CDR1 LNHDA, CDR2 SQIVND (reference sequence). Trimming removed 8 bases at V and 5 bases at J, with 20 bases between. The length of the CDR3 is 15 residues. The CDR3 region has the DNA TGTGCCAGTTCACACCGGAGGGGGCCCGGAGATACGCAGTATTTT. Translated, it gives CASSHRRGPGDTQYF.

The V call is TRBV7-9, the J call TRBJ2-3; D gene unclear. Germline V CDR1 and CDR2: SEHNR, FQNEAQ (reference sequence). The CDR3 covers 11 residues. V lost 10 bases and J 4 bases, leaving 9 bases between the germline ends. The CDR3 loop is CATQFADTQYF. The CDR3 nucleotides are TGTGCCACCCAGTTTGCAGATACGCAGTATTTT.

The genes are TRBV30 and TRBJ1-3; D gene unclear. The germline V gene has CDR1 GTSNPN and CDR2 SVGIG (reference sequence). The CDR3 loop spans 12 amino acids. Trimming took 4 bases from V and 0 from J, leaving 4 bases between them. The CDR3 sequence: CAWTVSGNTIYF. In nucleotides, the CDR3 is TGTGCCTGGACAGTCTCTGGAAACACCATATATTTT.

The gene calls are TRBV7-6 and TRBJ2-1; 10 positions match TRBD2. CDR1 and CDR2 from the germline V gene are SGHVS and FNYEAQ. CDR3 length: 18 residues. V shed 1 base and J 5 bases; nucleotides not matched to a gene: 11. The CDR3 nucleotides are TGTGCCAGCAGCTTAGGACCTCTAGCGGGAGTGATTAACAATGAGCAGTTCTTC. As protein: CASSLGPLAGVINNEQFF.

The chain combines TRBV6-5 with TRBJ1-4, with TRBD1 identical over 8 bases. The CDR3 is made up of 14 amino acids. Germline loops: CDR1 MNHEY, CDR2 SVGAGI. V was clipped by 6 bases and J by 7 bases; unmatched bases: 7. Here the CDR3 DNA reads TGTGCCAGCAGACGCACAGGGGGTGGTGAAAAACTGTTTTTT. This gives the protein CASRRTGGGEKLFF.